These T cell receptor beta chains were read from a single sample in a study of long-term antiretroviral therapy in people with HIV. Generated by immunoSEQ multiplex PCR, the TCRdb table keeps only in-frame clones and is missing some. The sample holds around 17,000 clones, about 81% seen once. Sequencing used unsorted PBMCs, obtained 0.1 years after starting antiretroviral therapy. The origin of the receptors is a man in his late teens or twenties with HIV. The CDR3 runs from the conserved cysteine through the conserved F or W. Fields, in order: CDR3 DNA, CDR3 protein, V gene, J gene, D gene, clone size. D genes are given only for firm matches. Clone size is shown for a subset of rows, as once, few, many or a class of expanded clone.

cdr3_nt: TGTGCCAGCAGTTACGTCGCTAGCGGGAGAGGGGGTGAGCAGTTCTTC; cdr3_aa: CASSYVASGRGGEQFF; v_call: TRBV6-6; j_call: TRBJ2-1; d_call: TRBD2; clone_size: NA
cdr3_nt: TGTGCCAGCGGAACGGGGACTAATGAAAAACTGTTTTTT; cdr3_aa: CASGTGTNEKLFF; v_call: TRBV6-1; j_call: TRBJ1-4; d_call: NA; clone_size: NA
cdr3_nt: TGTGCCAGCAGCGTAGCTGTGGTAGTAGGGGGGGCTGACACTGAAGCTTTCTTT; cdr3_aa: CASSVAVVVGGADTEAFF; v_call: TRBV9; j_call: TRBJ1-1; d_call: NA; clone_size: NA
cdr3_nt: TGTGCCAGCAGTCTACTGCACTCGGATACGCAGTATTTT; cdr3_aa: CASSLLHSDTQYF; v_call: TRBV6-5; j_call: TRBJ2-3; d_call: NA; clone_size: NA
cdr3_nt: TGTGCCAGCAGTTACGGGCGGGAAGCTTTCTTT; cdr3_aa: CASSYGREAFF; v_call: TRBV6-5; j_call: TRBJ1-1; d_call: NA; clone_size: NA
cdr3_nt: TGTGCCAGCAGCTCCACAGGGTTGAGGGATGAAAAACTGTTTTTT; cdr3_aa: CASSSTGLRDEKLFF; v_call: TRBV11-2; j_call: TRBJ1-4; d_call: NA; clone_size: once
cdr3_nt: TGTGCCAGCACCCCCGGGGCCCGAAACACTGAAGCTTTCTTT; cdr3_aa: CASTPGARNTEAFF; v_call: TRBV7-8; j_call: TRBJ1-1; d_call: NA; clone_size: medium-sized
cdr3_nt: TGTGCCAGCAGTGAACCGGCTAGCGGGCGCACAGATACGCAGTATTTT; cdr3_aa: CASSEPASGRTDTQYF; v_call: TRBV2; j_call: TRBJ2-3; d_call: TRBD2; clone_size: NA
cdr3_nt: TGTGCCAGTAGTGGAAGGACAGCCCACCCTTTCATGAACACTGAAGCTTTCTTT; cdr3_aa: CASSGRTAHPFMNTEAFF; v_call: TRBV19; j_call: TRBJ1-1; d_call: NA; clone_size: medium-sized
cdr3_nt: TGTGCCAGCAGCGTGGGCGGCTCCTACGAGCAGTACTTC; cdr3_aa: CASSVGGSYEQYF; v_call: TRBV9; j_call: TRBJ2-7; d_call: NA; clone_size: NA
cdr3_nt: TGTGCCAGCAGTGGAAGAGGAGCCCTCTACTACGAGCAGTACTTC; cdr3_aa: CASSGRGALYYEQYF; v_call: TRBV25-1; j_call: TRBJ2-7; d_call: NA; clone_size: NA
cdr3_nt: TGTGCCAGCAGCGTATTATCCGGGGGAGGCTCGGATGGCTACACCTTC; cdr3_aa: CASSVLSGGGSDGYTF; v_call: TRBV9; j_call: TRBJ1-2; d_call: NA; clone_size: once
cdr3_nt: TGCGCCAGCAGCCTACCAGGGGTAGAAGATGAGCAGTTCTTC; cdr3_aa: CASSLPGVEDEQFF; v_call: TRBV5-1; j_call: TRBJ2-1; d_call: NA; clone_size: NA
cdr3_nt: TGTGCCAGCAGTAAACGGACAGGGGCCTTCAATGAGCAGTTCTTC; cdr3_aa: CASSKRTGAFNEQFF; v_call: TRBV27; j_call: TRBJ2-1; d_call: TRBD1; clone_size: NA
cdr3_nt: TGTGCCAGCAGCTTGGGTGGGGAGTCGGCTTACGAGCAGTACTTC; cdr3_aa: CASSLGGESAYEQYF; v_call: TRBV5-4; j_call: TRBJ2-7; d_call: NA; clone_size: NA
cdr3_nt: TGTGCCAGCAGCTCCTCAGGGATCGAGACCTACGAGCAGTACTTC; cdr3_aa: CASSSSGIETYEQYF; v_call: TRBV11-3; j_call: TRBJ2-7; d_call: NA; clone_size: NA
cdr3_nt: TGTGCCAGCAGCCCGGCCGTCGAGACCCAGTACTTC; cdr3_aa: CASSPAVETQYF; v_call: TRBV7-9; j_call: TRBJ2-5; d_call: NA; clone_size: NA
cdr3_nt: TGTGCCAGCACCGGGACACCGACCCAAAGGGAGACCCAGTACTTC; cdr3_aa: CASTGTPTQRETQYF; v_call: TRBV5-6; j_call: TRBJ2-5; d_call: NA; clone_size: NA
cdr3_nt: TGTGCCAGCAGTGACACTCCGGGACAGGGGGCTACGGACGCTTTCTTT; cdr3_aa: CASSDTPGQGATDAFF; v_call: TRBV6-4; j_call: TRBJ1-1; d_call: TRBD1; clone_size: NA
cdr3_nt: TGTGCCAGCAGCCCCCCCGGGTCAGGGTTTTTCCGTGGCTACACCTTC; cdr3_aa: CASSPPGSGFFRGYTF; v_call: TRBV13; j_call: TRBJ1-2; d_call: NA; clone_size: NA
cdr3_nt: TGTGCCAGCAGCTCAGTAGGACAGGTGGTCGATGAGCAGTTCTTC; cdr3_aa: CASSSVGQVVDEQFF; v_call: TRBV7-9; j_call: TRBJ2-1; d_call: TRBD1; clone_size: NA
cdr3_nt: TGTGCCAGCAGGGCCCGGGGGGGACTGGAGCAGTACTTC; cdr3_aa: CASRARGGLEQYF; v_call: TRBV27; j_call: TRBJ2-7; d_call: TRBD2; clone_size: NA
cdr3_nt: TGTGCCAGCAGTGAGGGTGACAGGTACAATGAGCAGTTCTTC; cdr3_aa: CASSEGDRYNEQFF; v_call: TRBV6-1; j_call: TRBJ2-1; d_call: NA; clone_size: NA
cdr3_nt: TGTGCCAGCAGTTACTCGAGGAGGGATGAAAACCTGTTTTTT; cdr3_aa: CASSYSRRDENLFF; v_call: TRBV6-5; j_call: TRBJ1-4; d_call: NA; clone_size: NA
cdr3_nt: TGTGCCAGCAGCGCCCTACACGGTAGCACTGAAGCTTTCTTT; cdr3_aa: CASSALHGSTEAFF; v_call: TRBV7-9; j_call: TRBJ1-1; d_call: NA; clone_size: NA
cdr3_nt: TGTGCCAGCAGTTCGGGGCGATTAGGGGAAAAACTGTTTTTT; cdr3_aa: CASSSGRLGEKLFF; v_call: TRBV27; j_call: TRBJ1-4; d_call: NA; clone_size: NA
cdr3_nt: TGTGCCAGTAGACTCTCACGGGAAACGGGAAACGAGCAGTACTTC; cdr3_aa: CASRLSRETGNEQYF; v_call: TRBV19; j_call: TRBJ2-7; d_call: NA; clone_size: NA
cdr3_nt: TGCGCCAGCAGCCAAGAGAGGATAGGGGGCTGGCAGCCCCAGCATTTT; cdr3_aa: CASSQERIGGWQPQHF; v_call: TRBV4-1; j_call: TRBJ1-5; d_call: TRBD1; clone_size: NA
cdr3_nt: TGTGCCAGCAGCCCGGGACCTCTGGAGACCCAGTACTTC; cdr3_aa: CASSPGPLETQYF; v_call: TRBV7-3; j_call: TRBJ2-5; d_call: NA; clone_size: NA
cdr3_nt: TGCGCCAGCAGCCGTAACCTAGCGGCCGCCTACGAGCAGTACTTC; cdr3_aa: CASSRNLAAAYEQYF; v_call: TRBV4-3; j_call: TRBJ2-7; d_call: TRBD2; clone_size: NA
cdr3_nt: TGTGCCAGCAGCTTGGGACTAGCGGGAGTCGAGCAGTACTTC; cdr3_aa: CASSLGLAGVEQYF; v_call: TRBV7-2; j_call: TRBJ2-7; d_call: TRBD2; clone_size: NA
cdr3_nt: TGTGCCAGCGCTCCGGGACAGGGGACCTACGAGCAGTACTTC; cdr3_aa: CASAPGQGTYEQYF; v_call: TRBV9; j_call: TRBJ2-7; d_call: TRBD1; clone_size: NA
cdr3_nt: TGTGCCAGCAGCTTAGAGGGGACGCCGTACGAGCAGTACTTC; cdr3_aa: CASSLEGTPYEQYF; v_call: TRBV7-6; j_call: TRBJ2-7; d_call: NA; clone_size: NA
cdr3_nt: TGCAGCGTTGAAGGGGTGAACACTGAAGCTTTCTTT; cdr3_aa: CSVEGVNTEAFF; v_call: TRBV29-1; j_call: TRBJ1-1; d_call: NA; clone_size: NA
cdr3_nt: TGTGCCACCAGATTCGAGCAGGCCCAGAACAATGAGCAGTTCTTC; cdr3_aa: CATRFEQAQNNEQFF; v_call: TRBV15; j_call: TRBJ2-1; d_call: NA; clone_size: NA
cdr3_nt: TGTGCCAGCAGCTTCCCCCCCGTAGGGGCTGGCGCTGAAGCTTTCTTT; cdr3_aa: CASSFPPVGAGAEAFF; v_call: TRBV7-8; j_call: TRBJ1-1; d_call: NA; clone_size: NA
cdr3_nt: TGTGCCAGCAGCGGTCAGGGCTCCTATGGCTACACCTTC; cdr3_aa: CASSGQGSYGYTF; v_call: TRBV5-6; j_call: TRBJ1-2; d_call: NA; clone_size: NA